The entry below describes one T cell receptor beta chain. Its antigen is as yet unknown. It was with 60 Vbeta and 13 Jbeta primers that the PCR ran. Sequencing was performed with immunoSEQ multiplex PCR; in TCRdb, only in-frame clones are kept and a portion is missing. The sample comprises some 90,000 clones, roughly four fifths of which are singletons, and over 3% rests with the top ten. With 5 bases clipped from V and 5 bases from J, the junction kept 6 bases outside the gene matches. The CDR3 is 14 residues long. Per germline, CDR1 PRHDT and CDR2 FYEKMQ (reference sequence). This sample stems from a study of cytomegalovirus exposure and HLA in healthy donors. Study conclusions and caveats: Some segments of the V type, notably TRBV6-2 and TRBV6-3, were excluded as indistinguishable.

The chain is built from TRBV13 and TRBJ2-7, with 10 bases lining up with TRBD1. Sequenced input: PBMCs. This TCR was sampled from a man aged 45-65 years in good health and CMV-seronegative. CDR3 loop: CASSLRDRGHEQYF. CDR3 nucleotide sequence: TGTGCCAGCAGCCTCCGGGACAGGGGCCACGAGCAGTACTTC.